A selection of T cell receptor beta chains follows, all from one sample in a study of T-cell reconstitution after alpha-beta-depleted transplantation in children. From the PCR reads, TCRdb called clonotypes with MiXCR, one entry per CDR3 protein. The data contain about 200,000 distinct CDR3 sequences, approximately 7% of them singletons. This sample comprised PBMCs, obtained before TCRalphabeta/CD19-depleted stem cell transplant. Receptors were obtained from a boy between 2 and 10 years old with acute lymphoblastic leukemia, due to receive a stem cell transplant. Each CDR3 is given with its conserved first and last residue. Each record gives: clone size, J gene, D gene, V gene, CDR3 protein, CDR3 DNA. A D gene is named only where the DNA matches it firmly. Some rows have no size entry. The others give once, few or many, or a class for an expanded clone.

>NA|TRBJ1-3|NA|TRBV7-8
CASSLAGPSGNTIYF
TGTGCCAGCAGCTTAGCAGGCCCCTCTGGAAACACCATATATTTT
>many|TRBJ1-5|NA|TRBV9
CASSVASDSNQPQHF
TGTGCCAGCAGCGTAGCCAGCGATAGCAATCAGCCCCAGCATTTT
>few|TRBJ2-7|NA|TRBV28
CASGNGRTYEQYF
TGTGCCAGCGGGAATGGACGGACCTACGAGCAGTACTTC
>few|TRBJ2-1|NA|TRBV27
CASSFSTVREQFF
TGTGCCAGCAGTTTTTCGACAGTCCGTGAGCAGTTCTTC
>many|TRBJ1-5|NA|TRBV28
CASSFTGRKYLPQHF
TGTGCCAGCAGTTTTACGGGAAGGAAGTATTTGCCCCAGCATTTT
>few|TRBJ2-1|NA|TRBV2
CASSLSWEEQFF
TGTGCCAGCAGCCTCAGTTGGGAGGAGCAGTTCTTC
>many|TRBJ2-1|NA|TRBV11-2
CASSLGGAGDRNEQFF
TGTGCCAGCAGCTTGGGCGGGGCAGGGGATAGGAATGAGCAGTTCTTC
>many|TRBJ1-6|NA|TRBV5-1
CASRPTENSPLHF
TGCGCCAGCCGACCGACGGAAAATTCACCCCTCCACTTT
>many|TRBJ1-1|NA|TRBV20-1
CSADLGPGDTEAFF
TGCAGTGCTGACCTGGGACCGGGAGACACTGAAGCTTTCTTT
>many|TRBJ1-1|NA|TRBV29-1
CSVRQPQTEAFF
TGCAGCGTCCGACAGCCCCAAACTGAAGCTTTCTTT
>NA|TRBJ2-1|TRBD2|TRBV20-1
CSARDVGLGSNEQFF
TGCAGTGCTAGAGATGTGGGACTAGGGAGCAATGAGCAGTTCTTC
>NA|TRBJ2-5|TRBD2|TRBV12-3/TRBV12-4
CTSCLASGGSEYQETQYF
TGTACCAGCTGTTTGGCCAGCGGGGGGAGTGAGTACCAAGAGACCCAGTACTTC
>many|TRBJ2-3|TRBD2|TRBV14
CASSQDRTSGRDTQYF
TGTGCCAGCAGCCAAGATCGGACTAGCGGGAGAGATACGCAGTATTTT
>many|TRBJ1-2|NA|TRBV12-3/TRBV12-4
CASRTGRPYGYTF
TGTGCCAGCAGGACAGGACGGCCCTATGGCTACACCTTC
>many|TRBJ2-5|TRBD1|TRBV5-1
CASSIERTGLYQETQYF
TGCGCCAGCAGCATCGAACGGACAGGCCTCTACCAAGAGACCCAGTACTTC
>NA|TRBJ2-3|TRBD2|TRBV20-1
CSAPASGRAGTQYF
TGCAGTGCGCCGGCTAGCGGGAGGGCCGGGACGCAGTATTTT
>few|TRBJ1-2|NA|TRBV4-3
CASSQDTINNYGYTF
TGCGCCAGCAGCCAAGACACAATTAATAACTATGGCTACACCTTC
>many|TRBJ1-1|NA|TRBV5-1
CASSLATGLNTEAFF
TGCGCCAGCAGCTTGGCTACGGGCCTGAACACTGAAGCTTTCTTT
>few|TRBJ2-5|NA|TRBV6-1
CASSPSGPGGETQYF
TGTGCCAGCAGTCCTTCGGGACCTGGGGGAGAGACCCAGTACTTC
>many|TRBJ2-7|NA|TRBV6-5
CASSFEANPHEQYF
TGTGCCAGCAGTTTTGAGGCTAACCCCCACGAGCAGTACTTC
>many|TRBJ2-1|NA|TRBV29-1
CSVVLGSSYNEQFF
TGCAGCGTTGTTCTAGGGAGCTCCTACAATGAGCAGTTCTTC
>many|TRBJ2-1|TRBD1|TRBV20-1
CSARSPGQGIGNEQFF
TGCAGTGCTAGATCTCCGGGACAGGGAATTGGCAATGAGCAGTTCTTC
>many|TRBJ2-3|NA|TRBV9
CASSVETDTQYF
TGTGCCAGCAGCGTCGAAACAGATACGCAGTATTTT
>NA|TRBJ1-1|NA|TRBV12-3/TRBV12-4
CASKIRAYTEAFF
TGTGCCAGCAAGATAAGAGCATACACTGAAGCTTTCTTT
>NA|TRBJ2-6|TRBD2|TRBV11-2
CASSLDRRRLAGGRGGSGANVLTF
TGTGCCAGCAGCTTAGATCGGCGTAGACTAGCGGGAGGAAGAGGAGGGTCTGGGGCCAACGTCCTGACTTTC
>NA|TRBJ1-1|TRBD1|TRBV7-6
CASSETGGTEAFF
TGTGCCAGCAGCGAAACAGGGGGCACTGAAGCTTTCTTT
>many|TRBJ1-6|TRBD1|TRBV15
CATGQGGLGNSPLHF
TGTGCCACGGGGCAGGGGGGGCTAGGGAATTCACCCCTCCACTTT
>many|TRBJ2-7|NA|TRBV11-2
CASSPTGAAYEQYF
TGTGCCAGCAGCCCGACCGGGGCCGCCTACGAGCAGTACTTC
>many|TRBJ1-2|TRBD1|TRBV19
CASTRTGGRGYTF
TGTGCCAGTACTAGGACAGGGGGAAGAGGCTACACCTTC
>few|TRBJ1-1|TRBD1|TRBV7-9
CASSPDRGSGTEAFF
TGTGCCAGCAGCCCCGACAGGGGAAGCGGGACTGAAGCTTTCTTT
>many|TRBJ1-5|NA|TRBV7-9
CASSGQNHSNQPQHF
TGTGCCAGCAGCGGACAGAATCATAGCAATCAGCCCCAGCATTTT
>few|TRBJ2-3|NA|TRBV9
CASSGEPTDTQYF
TGTGCCAGCAGCGGGGAACCAACAGATACGCAGTATTTT
>many|TRBJ2-3|TRBD2|TRBV6-1
CASRTPLSGMPDTQYF
TGTGCCAGCAGAACCCCCCTTAGCGGGATGCCAGATACGCAGTATTTT
>many|TRBJ2-2|TRBD2|TRBV24-1
CATSDRLAYYTGELFF
TGTGCCACCAGTGATCGACTAGCATACTACACCGGGGAGCTGTTTTTT
>few|TRBJ1-2|NA|TRBV4-3
CASGPSIIWGNYGYTF
TGCGCCAGCGGCCCCTCTATAATCTGGGGAAACTATGGCTACACCTTC
>few|TRBJ1-2|NA|TRBV27
CASSLSQGHGYTF
TGTGCCAGCAGTTTATCTCAGGGTCACGGCTACACCTTC
>many|TRBJ1-5|NA|TRBV12-3/TRBV12-4
CASSSGGQPQHF
TGTGCCAGCAGTTCTGGGGGACAGCCCCAGCATTTT
>NA|TRBJ1-5|NA|TRBV15
CATSRDGGGAWPQHF
TGTGCCACCAGCAGAGATGGAGGGGGGGCGTGGCCCCAGCATTTT
>few|TRBJ1-1|NA|TRBV7-6
CASSLGGEMNTEAFF
TGTGCCAGCAGCTTAGGAGGGGAGATGAACACTGAAGCTTTCTTT
>many|TRBJ2-7|NA|TRBV20-1
CSARSMTARAYEQYF
TGCAGTGCCCGGAGTATGACAGCCAGAGCCTACGAGCAGTACTTC
>NA|TRBJ2-7|TRBD2|TRBV28
CASSLGGGTYEEYF
TGTGCCAGCAGTTTAGGCGGGGGTACGTACGAGGAGTACTTC
>few|TRBJ2-7|NA|TRBV20-1
CSASGVPRREQYF
TGCAGTGCTTCTGGAGTACCGCGGAGGGAGCAGTACTTC
>many|TRBJ1-1|NA|TRBV20-1
CSASSPGRKNTEAFF
TGCAGTGCTAGCTCGCCGGGACGGAAGAACACTGAAGCTTTCTTT
>NA|TRBJ1-1|NA|TRBV30
CAWSPGPGYTEAFF
TGTGCCTGGAGCCCCGGCCCAGGGTACACTGAAGCTTTCTTT
>many|TRBJ2-1|NA|TRBV27
CASAKKSSYNEQFF
TGTGCCAGCGCCAAAAAGAGCTCCTACAATGAGCAGTTCTTC
>NA|TRBJ2-4|NA|TRBV2
CASSESISGAFSIQYF
TGTGCCAGCAGTGAAAGTATTAGCGGAGCCTTTAGCATTCAGTACTTC
>NA|TRBJ1-5|NA|TRBV12-3/TRBV12-4
CASSSLPGAYQPQHF
TGTGCCAGCAGTTCCCTCCCGGGGGCATATCAGCCCCAGCATTTT
>many|TRBJ2-2|NA|TRBV7-6
CASSSGATGELFF
TGTGCCAGCAGCTCCGGGGCCACCGGGGAGCTGTTTTTT
>few|TRBJ2-3|TRBD2|TRBV20-1
CSVQREGLTDTQYF
TGCAGTGTCCAGCGGGAGGGCCTGACAGATACGCAGTATTTT
>NA|TRBJ2-7|NA|TRBV10-3
CAISEYRTYEQYF
TGTGCCATCAGTGAGTACAGAACCTACGAGCAGTACTTC
>few|TRBJ1-2|NA|TRBV7-2
CASSLAAETNYGYTF
TGTGCCAGCAGCTTAGCCGCGGAGACTAACTATGGCTACACCTTC
>few|TRBJ2-3|TRBD2|TRBV20-1
CSASPLAGITDTQYF
TGCAGTGCTTCTCCCCTAGCGGGAATCACAGATACGCAGTATTTT
>many|TRBJ1-1|TRBD1|TRBV7-2
CASSLTGNGEAFF
TGTGCCAGCAGCTTGACAGGGAACGGAGAAGCTTTCTTT
>many|TRBJ2-2|NA|TRBV20-1
CSARDDRGRTRLATGELFF
TGCAGTGCTAGAGATGACCGGGGACGGACTCGGCTAGCCACCGGGGAGCTGTTTTTT
>many|TRBJ2-3|TRBD1|TRBV20-1
CSASLGGQEQYF
TGCAGTGCTAGTCTAGGGGGCCAGGAGCAGTATTTT
>many|TRBJ1-2|NA|TRBV15
CATSRDSDRPYGYTF
TGTGCCACCAGCAGAGACTCGGACAGACCCTATGGCTACACCTTC
>many|TRBJ2-7|NA|TRBV28
CATFGQGTYEQYF
TGTGCTACCTTCGGGCAGGGGACCTACGAGCAGTACTTC
>NA|TRBJ2-1|TRBD2|TRBV7-2
CASSLAPRKAGGIYNEQFF
TGTGCCAGCAGCTTAGCCCCCAGGAAAGCGGGAGGGATCTACAATGAGCAGTTCTTC
>many|TRBJ2-5|NA|TRBV7-2
CASSLYSGRETQYF
TGTGCCAGCAGCTTATACAGCGGTAGGGAGACCCAGTACTTC